Included here is one TCR beta chain sequence, with context. Its cognate antigen is unknown. Clinical symptoms and serum thyroxine were used for diagnosis; TRAb, thyroid ultrasound and orbital computed tomography were also relied on. PBMCs were obtained from 8 to 10 ml of fresh peripheral blood. The germline gives CDR1 DFQATT, CDR2 SNEGSKA (reference sequence). V shed 6 bases and J 10 bases; nucleotides not matched to a gene: 16. The CDR3 has 16 amino acids. These data are taken from a study of Graves' ophthalmopathy and Graves' hyperthyroidism. Study-wide results and limits: Predictions made by the model for ophthalmopathy progression reached approximately 70% sensitivity and about 72% specificity.

TCR beta CDR3 amplification used RNA transcripts. Amplification began with first-round RT-PCR using HTBI primers, then second-round multiplex PCR was performed. TCRdb reprocessed the multiplex PCR reads with MiXCR, giving one entry per CDR3 protein. Of 680,000 or so distinct CDR3 sequences in the sample, roughly 20% were seen once. This chain links TRBV20-1 with TRBJ1-6; TRBD1 aligns across 9 bases. The sequenced sample was peripheral blood. This clonotype was obtained from a woman aged 18-29 years with stable Graves' hyperthyroidism. Some clones in this sample may be carry-over from other donors' samples. In DNA form, the CDR3 reads TGCAGTGCCCCCGGACGACAGGGGGTTAAGAGGTCACCCCTCCACTTT. Protein sequence: CSAPGRQGVKRSPLHF.